This TCR beta chain was documented in a study of blood T cell repertoires in COVID-19 (dated by TCRdb to 2020 to 2022). The study in broad terms: Collaborator samples came from the United States, Italy and Spain and covered acute and convalescent phases of COVID-19. Samples were obtained from the ongoing ImmuneRACE study (first 160 participants) and from some 1,200 subjects provided by 6 global collaborators. The repertoires were made available in a free public database intended to serve as a resource for research on the immune response to SARS-CoV-2. Nearly every sample came with metadata listing a de-identified subject ID, COVID-19 status, age in years and sex. The prospective study material was composed of cDNA or gDNA derived from T cells, B-cell-depleted T cells, or PBMCs. The dataset comprised deeply sampled blood TCRbeta repertoires from subjects exposed to, actively infected with, or recovered from COVID-19. HLA class I and class II types, where available, came from metadata supplied by the sample provider rather than from assay-based typing.

Each collaborating institution followed its own protocols to collect whole blood in K2EDTA tubes. For TCRbeta analysis, collaborators shipped samples as frozen whole blood, isolated PBMCs, or DNA extracted from either of those sample types. CDR1 and CDR2, looked up from the germline V gene, are SGHTA and FQGNSA. The CDR3 holds 15 amino acids from the cysteine to the phenylalanine. The DNA shown is the 45-base CDR3, in frame from base 1. After removal of 5 bases from V and 9 bases from J, the junction retains 6 bases not matched to a gene. TCRbeta CDR3 regions were amplified from genomic DNA using the immunoSEQ Assay, a bias-controlled multiplex PCR. Turning to the authors' computational methods: The number of nucleated cells in each sample was estimated by amplification of reference gene primers within the assay. Sequence reads were collapsed and filtered to measure the absolute abundance of every unique TCRbeta CDR3 rearrangement. For each sample, productive Simpson clonality was calculated as the square root of Simpson's diversity index over productive rearrangements. TCRdb obtained this table from immuneACCESS and retained in-frame rearrangements with V and J assigned. These tables miss some clones; where compared with another copy, unresolved V genes account for less than half of the shortfall, and the remainder is unexplained. That table gives V, J and clone size, and the DNA gave D and trimming. The sample data list approximately 70,000 clones, and about 85% of these were observed just once. Approximately 4.1% of the sample belongs to the ten largest clones.

Concerning this clone itself: No cognate antigen has been identified for it. Nothing much larger sits one base from this clone, and base qualities are not available.

Overall results and qualifications from the work: The amount of clinical and demographic metadata varied by source and participant and was provided uncurated.

The receptor was isolated from a man between 65 and 85 years old with active COVID-19. The specimen was peripheral blood. This chain is built from TRBV7-2 and TRBJ1-6; 11 bases in between match TRBD1. The DNA sequence is as follows: TGTGCCAGCAGCCGGACAGGGGGCGGTCGTTCACCCCTCCACTTT. Translation gives CASSRTGGGRSPLHF.